This T cell receptor (beta chain) originates from a study of blood T cells in healthy people across ages (dated by TCRdb to 2015 to 2017). Study-level background: Template switching captured roughly one uniquely barcoded TCR beta cDNA molecule per two T cells in model experiments. To track age-related changes in TCR beta repertoire diversity, the study relied on deep sequencing normalized with unique cDNA molecular identifiers. The donors were split into four age groups: young (average 16 years), middle-aged (over 35), aged (more than 55) and long-lived (about 82). Two additional independent replicas of 1 million unique cDNA reads from the same blood draw were analyzed for two donors (one aged 18 to 30 and one aged 80 or older). Results the study describes overall, beyond this receptor: The percentage of naive T cells measured by flow cytometry correlated strongly with observed TCR beta diversity. The CMV infection status of donors was not known, potentially confounding age-related changes in expanded clonotypes. Bulk unsorted PBMC profiling prevented conclusive comparison of naive and antigen-experienced compartments. As age increased, observed TCR beta diversity per million T cells dropped in a roughly linear way, and a significant reduction was already evident by age 40. Total diversity estimates from one million sequenced T cells were considered lower bounds and underestimates. Compared with the aged group, more naive CD4+ T cells, fewer expanded clones and increased TCR diversity were shown by the long-lived group, suggesting age selection.

Systemically healthy Caucasian individuals from Russia, approximately 39 in total and aged roughly 6 to 95 years, were included as donors. Ten milliliters of peripheral blood were collected from each donor into EDTA-treated Vacutainer tubes. PBMCs were isolated by Ficoll-Paque density-gradient centrifugation, with at least 6.5 million obtained per sample. Total RNA, at least 6 micrograms per sample, was extracted from PBMCs with Trizol reagent. For every donor, flow cytometry on a PBMC aliquot measured the percentage of naive CD45RAhigh/CD27high T cells. Details on this clonotype: Its antigen specificity is not known. Base qualities are not at hand, and no much larger clone is one base apart.

Via the germline V gene (reference sequence), CDR1 is DFQATT and CDR2 SNEGSKA. After removal of 3 bases from V and 5 bases from J, the junction retains 3 bases not matched to a gene. The cysteine opens and the phenylalanine closes a CDR3 of 13 amino acids. Left in the record is the CDR3 DNA by itself, 39 bases read in frame from the first base. Receptor amplification or capture employed 5' RACE. Data came from an Illumina HiSeq 2500. A second PCR of roughly 6 to 11 cycles was run with a J-beta primer mix and a sample-barcoded 5' primer. A template-switch 5' adaptor carrying 12 random nucleotides introduced a unique molecular identifier onto each TCR beta cDNA molecule. Each sample yielded at least 3 million CDR3-containing paired-end reads. First-strand cDNA was synthesized from all RNA with the Mint cDNA synthesis kit, primed by a TRBC-specific oligonucleotide. Following uracil-DNA glycosylase treatment, a first 18-cycle PCR with universal primers M1SS and BC2_uni_R was performed on all cDNA. In the original analysis: For normalization, 1 million high-quality reads were randomly selected from each sample, with every read carrying a distinct molecular identifier. Reads sharing molecular identifiers were discarded rather than binned into consensus sequences. CDR3 identification, clonotype clustering and error correction used MiTCR with a Q25 quality threshold and the strictest error-elimination algorithm. A nonparametric unseen species model with Euler transformation was used to estimate a lower bound on total TCR beta diversity. TCRdb trimmed public reads at Q25 via fastp, called clones via MiXCR and kept in-frame beta chains. Identical CDR3 proteins give one entry, which carries the most common genes and DNA. The V and J calls here are based on TCRdb, not the publication. This sample holds about 930,000 distinct CDR3 sequences; about 27% were observed only once. The leading ten clones occupy roughly 10% of the sample.

These data also featured in a second study, about T cells of mothers and their children. As the second study states: The donors were nine systemically healthy Caucasian individuals, made up of three mothers and their six children. cDNA synthesis consumed the entire amount of extracted RNA, loaded at 1.5 ug RNA in each 15 ul reaction. In the second PCR, sample barcodes and 2-4 random nucleotides were introduced via the M1S primer. Over 9.5 million TCR beta CDR3 reads were obtained for each mother, and some 3 million reads were obtained for each child. In both related and unrelated pairs, thymic selection shapes the output of TCR recombination in a similar way, with inherited differences having only a minor effect. Normalized repertoire overlap in related mother-child pairs was always slightly higher than in unrelated mother-child pairs, but the difference was never significant. With a sensitivity of about 100 clones per million clonotypes, no persistent microchimeric T cell clones were detected. To look for features that set related mother-child pairs apart from unrelated individuals, the researchers ran deep NGS to compare the TCR beta repertoires of mothers and children. On average, the children were approximately 11 +/- 4 years old, while the mothers were 40 +/- 4 years old. After adapter ligation with NEBNext reagents, the libraries were sequenced on Illumina HiSeq 2000 with 100+100 nt paired-end reads. To prevent cross-contamination, the mother and child libraries were prepared a month apart and were sequenced in separate runs. Each donor had between roughly 500,000 and 2,200,000 distinct TCR beta clonotypes identified. Naive TCR beta clonotypes were estimated from low-frequency clonotypes matched to each donor's FACS-determined naive share, without sorting.

This clonotype was obtained from a woman aged 40 to 50 in good health. Sequences were obtained from blood. The rearranged segments are TRBV20-1 and TRBJ2-1, and 8 bases in between align with TRBD1. The CDR3 corresponds to CSARGDRHNEQFF. The nucleotides are TGCAGTGCTAGGGGGGACAGGCACAATGAGCAGTTCTTC.